Listed here are 25 T cell receptor beta chains from one sample, sequenced in a study of beta chain features in type 1 diabetes. The entirety of the isolated RNA underwent reverse transcription, so expressed TCRB transcripts were sequenced. Data came from immunoSEQ multiplex PCR; TCRdb stores just in-frame clones and leaves some out. The top ten clones hold 2% to 2.5% of a sample with about 24,000 clones, almost 70% of them seen once. Sequencing used Tregs from blood. All receptors come from a woman aged 40 to 50 in good health.

The chain employs TRBV11-2 and TRBJ2-7, with 8 bases lining up with TRBD2. This CDR3 contains 19 residues. V was pared by 0 bases and J by 6 bases, with 19 bases of the junction left unmatched. Germline loops: CDR1 SGHAT, CDR2 FQNNGV. CDR3 region: CASSLDRVGAGAPGREQYF. In DNA form, the CDR3 reads TGTGCCAGCAGCTTAGATAGGGTCGGAGCGGGGGCCCCCGGCCGCGAGCAGTACTTC.

This clone occurred once. The chain has TRBV7-8 and TRBJ2-7; D might be TRBD2 (5 bases). Between the trimmed V and J ends, which lost 5 bases and 7 bases, there was a span of 24 bases. Germline V gene lookup returns CDR1 SGHVS and CDR2 FQNEAQ. The CDR3 runs to 16 residues. The CDR3 DNA reads TGTGCCAGCAGCCGTAAACTGAGGCGGGTGATGGGGGAGCAGTACTTC. This gives the protein CASSRKLRRVMGEQYF.

This chain connects TRBV7-9 to TRBJ2-3, with TRBD1 as a possible D gene (5 bases). V was pared by 5 bases and J by 5 bases, with 17 bases between. Germline V gene lookup returns CDR1 SEHNR and CDR2 FQNEAQ (reference sequence). CDR3 length equals 15 residues. CDR3 residues: CASSPGSGYGDTQYF. The CDR3 coding sequence is TGTGCCAGCAGCCCTGGGTCAGGGTACGGAGATACGCAGTATTTT.

The chain employs TRBV7-8 and TRBJ1-4; 7 bases fit TRBD1. The CDR3 runs to 15 residues. The germline V gene has CDR1 SGHVS and CDR2 FQNEAQ. The ends lost 1 base at V and 8 bases at J; junction bases unmatched: 7. Here the CDR3 reads CASSLGDREAEKLFF. CDR3 nucleotides: TGTGCCAGCAGCTTAGGGGACAGAGAGGCGGAAAAACTGTTTTTT.

V gene TRBV11-1 combines with J gene TRBJ2-5; TRBD1 is a possible D gene (5 bases). Judging by the DNA end, TRBJ2-7 fits better; the J call may be wrong. The length of the CDR3 is 14 residues. Germline CDR1 SGHAT, CDR2 FQDESV (reference sequence). Written as DNA, the CDR3 is TGTGCCAGCAGCTTAGGGCAGGGCATCTACGAGCAGTACTTC. It yields the protein CASSLGQGIYEQYF.

The DNA of the CDR3 is TGTGCCAGCAGTGTCGACAGCTACAATGAGCAGTTCTTC. Translation: CASSVDSYNEQFF. V usage is TRBV2 and J usage is TRBJ2-1; D is possibly TRBD1 (5 bases). The CDR3 loop spans 13 amino acids. The ends were cut back, 4 bases at V and 3 bases at J, with 7 bases in the middle. The germline gives CDR1 SNHLY, CDR2 FYNNEI.

The rearrangement joins TRBV2 to TRBJ2-6, with D maybe TRBD1 (6 bases). There are 16 residues in the CDR3. Germline V CDR1 and CDR2: SNHLY, FYNNEI. The V end lost 7 bases, the J end lost 0 bases, and 13 bases lay between the germline ends. CDR3 amino acids: CASMDRRNSGANVLTF. DNA of the CDR3: TGTGCCAGCATGGACAGACGAAACTCTGGGGCCAACGTCCTGACTTTC.

CDR3 protein: CASSLTTTRNEQYF. The CDR3 DNA follows: TGTGCCAGCAGCCTCACGACAACCCGGAACGAGCAGTACTTC. V gene TRBV13 combines with J gene TRBJ2-7; D not certain. The CDR3 contains 14 residues. Germline assignment: CDR1 PRHDT and CDR2 FYEKMQ (reference sequence). Trimming cost V 5 bases and J 5 bases, with 16 bases left between them.

This chain links TRBV6-6 with TRBJ2-5; weak D call: TRBD1 (6 bases). Trimming left V 4 bases short and J 2 bases short, with 14 bases between. The CDR3 is 15 amino acids. Germline CDR1 and CDR2: MNHNY and SVGAGI (reference sequence). CDR3 coding DNA: TGTGCCAGCAGTTTTCGGACAGCCCTTCAAGAGACCCAGTACTTC. Residues: CASSFRTALQETQYF.

The CDR3 here is CASSLKSQGVYEQYF. DNA of the CDR3: TGTGCCAGCAGCTTAAAATCCCAGGGGGTCTACGAGCAGTACTTC. V is TRBV11-2 and J is TRBJ2-7; 7 nucleotides align to TRBD1. Germline trimming cut 2 bases from V and 3 bases from J; bases unmatched to any gene: 7. The CDR3 spans 15 residues. The germline V gene has CDR1 SGHAT and CDR2 FQNNGV.

This chain uses TRBV4-1 with TRBJ2-5, with a possible D match to TRBD2 (7 bases). The CDR3 sequence is 15 residues long. Trimming removed 0 bases from V and 7 bases from J, with 15 bases in between. The germline gives CDR1 MGHRA, CDR2 YSYEKL. CDR3 in DNA: TGCGCCAGCAGCCAAGATCTGCGGGGGCTTGGGACCCAGTACTTC. Its translation: CASSQDLRGLGTQYF.

This clone was found a few times. CDR3 protein: CASRLGGANAYEQYF. The CDR3 DNA reads TGCGCCAGCCGCCTTGGGGGGGCGAACGCCTACGAGCAGTACTTC. J is TRBJ2-7 and V is TRBV5-1, with a tentative D call TRBD2 (7 bases). Trimming removed 7 bases at V and 2 bases at J, with 19 bases between. The V gene's germline CDR1 is SGHRS and CDR2 YFSETQ. CDR3 length: 15 amino acids.

The rearrangement uses TRBV19 and TRBJ2-4; 7 nucleotides align to TRBD1. CDR1 is LNHDA and CDR2 is SQIVND in the germline V gene (reference sequence). The CDR3 totals 13 residues. V lost 5 bases and J lost 8; bases outside the gene matches: 6. The CDR3 spells CASSHRQGDIQYF. The CDR3 nucleotides read TGTGCCAGTAGTCACCGACAGGGTGACATTCAGTACTTC.

The rearrangement joins TRBV7-2 to TRBJ2-7, with a tentative D call TRBD2 (5 bases). V was cut by 2 bases and J by 0 bases, with 11 bases left in between. Germline CDR1 reads SGHTA; CDR2 reads FQGNSA. This CDR3 region has 15 residues. The CDR3 nucleotides are TGTGCCAGCAGCTTACAGCCGGGGAGCTCCTACGAGCAGTACTTC. Protein: CASSLQPGSSYEQYF. The full variable domain, its missing parts supplied by reference TRBV7-2 and TRBJ2-7, is GAGVSQSPSNKVTEKGKDVELRCDPISGHTALYWYRQSLGQGLEFLIYFQGNSAPDKSGLPSDRFSAERTGGSVSTLTIQRTQQEDSAVYLCASSLQPGSSYEQYFGPGTRLTVT.

The chain carries TRBV6-5 and TRBJ1-2; the match to TRBD1 covers 8 bases. Germline-derived CDR1 and CDR2 are MNHEY and SVGAGI. This CDR3 has 13 residues. J gave up 3 bases and V 6 bases, and 3 bases lay outside the gene matches. The CDR3 DNA reads as TGTGCCAGCAGGTCAGGGGGCGACTATGGCTACACCTTC. Amino acid sequence: CASRSGGDYGYTF.

The chain recombines TRBV5-1 with TRBJ2-7; 12 bases are a match to TRBD1. J gave up 7 bases and V 0 bases, and 2 bases lay outside the gene matches. Germline loops: CDR1 SGHRS, CDR2 YFSETQ. The CDR3 runs to 14 residues. This chain's CDR3 is CASSLGDRGREQYF. The CDR3 nucleotides read TGCGCCAGCAGCTTGGGGGACAGGGGGCGGGAGCAGTACTTC.

The rearrangement joins TRBV5-1 to TRBJ2-1, with 9 nucleotides matching TRBD1. This CDR3 comprises 14 residues. CDR1 SGHRS and CDR2 YFSETQ come from the germline V gene. J gave up 4 bases and V 7 bases, and 6 bases lay outside the gene matches. CDR3: CASLPGQGYNEQFF. CDR3 bases: TGCGCCAGCCTTCCGGGACAGGGATACAATGAGCAGTTCTTC.

This chain joins TRBV4-1 and TRBJ2-3; tentative D call: TRBD1 (6 bases). The germline V gene has CDR1 MGHRA and CDR2 YSYEKL. Trimming shortened V by 0 bases and J by 3 bases, and 7 bases separated the two germline ends. The CDR3 contains 14 residues. Here the CDR3 DNA reads TGCGCCAGCAGCCAAGATGACAGGACAGATACGCAGTATTTT. Protein sequence: CASSQDDRTDTQYF.

CDR3 sequence (DNA): TGCAGCGTTGATCTCTACAATGAGCAGTTCTTC. This gives the protein CSVDLYNEQFF. The chain has TRBV29-1 and TRBJ2-1; the D is unclear. The CDR3 length is 11 residues. Deletions cut 3 bases from V and 3 bases from J, with 3 bases between. Looked up from germline, CDR1 is SQVTM and CDR2 is ANQGSEA.

This clone has a handful of counts. The chain employs TRBV19 and TRBJ1-4, with a tentative D call TRBD1 (5 bases). CDR3 size: 13 residues. Germline V gives CDR1 LNHDA, CDR2 SQIVND (reference sequence). Between the trimmed V and J ends, which lost 5 bases and 6 bases, there was a span of 10 bases. The CDR3 nucleotides read TGTGCCAGTAGTGAAGACAGATATGAAAAACTGTTTTTT. It specifies CASSEDRYEKLFF.

The table lists this clone with a few counts. V and J are TRBV9 and TRBJ2-2; D call uncertain. Germline CDR1 SGDLS, CDR2 YYNGEE. The V and J ends lost 0 bases and 3 bases respectively, with 6 bases between them. The CDR3 has 14 amino acids. CDR3 coding DNA: TGTGCCAGCAGCGTAGCCCGGGACACCGGGGAGCTGTTTTTT. It translates to CASSVARDTGELFF.

The chain carries TRBV7-2 and TRBJ1-6; 8 bases match TRBD1. The germline gives CDR1 SGHTA, CDR2 FQGNSA. Losses at the gene ends were 0 bases for V and 10 bases for J; bases not matched to a gene: 11. This CDR3 region has 17 residues. This CDR3 is CASSLAARGTGGSPLHF. Written as DNA, the CDR3 is TGTGCCAGCAGCTTAGCGGCCCGCGGGACAGGAGGATCACCCCTCCACTTT.

About this clone itself: The junction differs from germline at one of its ends, possibly a read error. The chain combines TRBV19 with TRBJ1-2; D gene unclear. The CDR3 totals 16 residues. The germline V gene encodes CDR1 LNHDA and CDR2 SQIVND (reference sequence). The CDR3 bases are TGTGCCAGTCGTATCGCGGATTCCCGGCCCTACTATGGCTACACCTTC. Encoded protein: CASRIADSRPYYGYTF.

The chain uses TRBV25-1 and TRBJ2-5, with 7 bases lining up with TRBD2. Losses at the gene ends were 5 bases for V and 6 bases for J; bases not matched to a gene: 6. Germline V gene lookup returns CDR1 MGHDK and CDR2 SYGVNS. The CDR3 runs to 13 residues. CDR3 protein: CASSLPSGKTQYF. DNA of the CDR3: TGTGCCAGCAGTCTACCCAGCGGGAAGACCCAGTACTTC.

The rearrangement uses TRBV29-1 and TRBJ2-3, with D maybe TRBD1 (5 bases). The germline V gene has CDR1 SQVTM and CDR2 ANQGSEA. The CDR3 loop spans 14 amino acids. With 8 bases removed from V and 2 bases from J, the gap between germline ends came to 17 bases. CDR3: CSSSRPDTTDTQYF. The CDR3 bases are TGCAGCTCCTCACGACCGGACACCACAGATACGCAGTATTTT.